The rows below give T cell receptor beta chains drawn from one sample of a study of cytomegalovirus exposure and HLA in healthy donors. TCRdb's copy holds only in-frame clones and misses some; the assay was immunoSEQ multiplex PCR. The sample records 100,000 to 150,000 clones, roughly four fifths being singletons. The specimen was PBMCs. The receptors were sampled from a male donor in good health and CMV-seronegative. Each CDR3 is given with its conserved first and last residue. The D gene is left open where the match is weak. Not all rows give a size; the values are once, few, many and, for expanded clones, a class.

clone_size: NA; j_call: TRBJ2-7; v_call: TRBV11-2; d_call: TRBD2; cdr3_aa: CASSPGGAGYEQYF; cdr3_nt: TGTGCCAGCAGCCCTGGGGGAGCGGGGTACGAGCAGTACTTC
clone_size: NA; j_call: TRBJ1-2; v_call: TRBV9; d_call: NA; cdr3_aa: CASSVGEGTYGYTF; cdr3_nt: TGTGCCAGCAGCGTAGGGGAAGGGACTTATGGCTACACCTTC
clone_size: once; j_call: TRBJ2-2; v_call: TRBV28; d_call: TRBD1; cdr3_aa: CASRRNRGYTGELFF; cdr3_nt: TGTGCCAGCAGAAGAAACAGGGGGTACACCGGGGAGCTGTTTTTT
clone_size: NA; j_call: TRBJ2-3; v_call: TRBV6-4; d_call: NA; cdr3_aa: CASSDSNFRGTDTQYF; cdr3_nt: TGTGCCAGCAGTGACTCGAATTTTAGGGGAACAGATACGCAGTATTTT
clone_size: NA; j_call: TRBJ2-5; v_call: TRBV11-1; d_call: TRBD1; cdr3_aa: CASSRGMGQGKQETQYF; cdr3_nt: TGTGCCAGCAGCCGAGGGATGGGACAGGGCAAACAAGAGACCCAGTACTTC
clone_size: few; j_call: TRBJ2-5; v_call: TRBV19; d_call: NA; cdr3_aa: CASSIVQEALQGTQYF; cdr3_nt: TGTGCCAGTAGTATAGTACAAGAGGCTCTCCAAGGGACCCAGTACTTC
clone_size: NA; j_call: TRBJ2-1; v_call: TRBV19; d_call: TRBD2; cdr3_aa: CASSISLAGYNEQFF; cdr3_nt: TGTGCCAGTAGTATTTCACTAGCGGGATACAATGAGCAGTTCTTC
clone_size: NA; j_call: TRBJ2-3; v_call: TRBV11-2; d_call: TRBD2; cdr3_aa: CASSLVAGGPADTQYF; cdr3_nt: TGTGCCAGCAGCTTAGTAGCGGGGGGGCCCGCAGATACGCAGTATTTT
clone_size: NA; j_call: TRBJ2-1; v_call: TRBV19; d_call: NA; cdr3_aa: CASSIVLGAGPNEQFF; cdr3_nt: TGTGCCAGTAGTATAGTTCTGGGCGCCGGCCCCAATGAGCAGTTCTTC
clone_size: NA; j_call: TRBJ2-3; v_call: TRBV5-1; d_call: NA; cdr3_aa: CASQNREPEDTQYF; cdr3_nt: TGCGCCAGCCAAAACCGCGAACCCGAAGATACGCAGTATTTT
clone_size: NA; j_call: TRBJ1-6; v_call: TRBV2; d_call: TRBD1; cdr3_aa: CASSYRTGDSPLHF; cdr3_nt: TGTGCCAGCAGTTATAGGACAGGGGATTCACCCCTCCACTTT
clone_size: NA; j_call: TRBJ1-6; v_call: TRBV27; d_call: TRBD1; cdr3_aa: CASSLSPPTGAASPLHF; cdr3_nt: TGTGCCAGCAGTTTATCCCCTCCGACAGGGGCGGCTTCACCCCTCCACTTT
clone_size: medium-sized; j_call: TRBJ1-2; v_call: TRBV28; d_call: NA; cdr3_aa: CASSPPRGEHYGYTF; cdr3_nt: TGTGCCAGCAGTCCCCCGCGTGGGGAGCACTATGGCTACACCTTC
clone_size: NA; j_call: TRBJ2-7; v_call: TRBV6-1; d_call: TRBD1; cdr3_aa: CASNDRVRKQYF; cdr3_nt: TGTGCCAGCAACGACAGGGTCCGCAAGCAGTACTTC
clone_size: NA; j_call: TRBJ1-1; v_call: TRBV28; d_call: TRBD1; cdr3_aa: CASSLQGQGSNTEAFF; cdr3_nt: TGTGCCAGCAGTTTACAAGGACAGGGGTCGAACACTGAAGCTTTCTTT
clone_size: NA; j_call: TRBJ2-7; v_call: TRBV4-1; d_call: NA; cdr3_aa: CASSQVTRGSREYF; cdr3_nt: TGCGCCAGCAGCCAGGTGACAAGGGGCTCTAGGGAGTACTTC
clone_size: NA; j_call: TRBJ1-1; v_call: TRBV13; d_call: TRBD1; cdr3_aa: CASSARARGLITEAFF; cdr3_nt: TGTGCCAGCAGCGCTCGGGCTAGGGGGCTCATCACTGAAGCTTTCTTT
clone_size: few; j_call: TRBJ2-1; v_call: TRBV6-6; d_call: TRBD1; cdr3_aa: CASSGQGVSYNEQFF; cdr3_nt: TGTGCCAGCAGTGGGCAGGGGGTTTCCTACAATGAGCAGTTCTTC
clone_size: once; j_call: TRBJ2-7; v_call: TRBV28; d_call: NA; cdr3_aa: CASTGAGREQYF; cdr3_nt: TGTGCCAGCACTGGGGCGGGAAGAGAGCAGTACTTC
clone_size: NA; j_call: TRBJ2-7; v_call: TRBV28; d_call: NA; cdr3_aa: CASSLIQGNWEQYF; cdr3_nt: TGTGCCAGCAGTTTAATCCAGGGGAATTGGGAGCAGTACTTC
clone_size: once; j_call: TRBJ2-5; v_call: TRBV5-6; d_call: NA; cdr3_aa: CASSLSRVEETQYF; cdr3_nt: TGTGCCAGCAGCTTATCCAGGGTTGAGGAGACCCAGTACTTC
clone_size: NA; j_call: TRBJ1-4; v_call: TRBV5-1; d_call: NA; cdr3_aa: CASSLLGGSTNEKLFF; cdr3_nt: TGCGCCAGCAGCTTGCTAGGGGGTAGTACTAATGAAAAACTGTTTTTT
clone_size: NA; j_call: TRBJ2-2; v_call: TRBV19; d_call: NA; cdr3_aa: CASSTDRIYTGELFF; cdr3_nt: TGTGCCAGTAGCACCGACAGGATTTACACCGGGGAGCTGTTTTTT
clone_size: NA; j_call: TRBJ1-2; v_call: TRBV5-1; d_call: TRBD1; cdr3_aa: CASSPLPGTEYGYTF; cdr3_nt: TGCGCCAGCAGCCCACTTCCCGGGACAGAGTATGGCTACACCTTC
clone_size: NA; j_call: TRBJ2-2; v_call: TRBV5-5; d_call: NA; cdr3_aa: CASSLGTANTGELFF; cdr3_nt: TGTGCCAGCAGCTTGGGGACAGCGAACACCGGGGAGCTGTTTTTT
clone_size: NA; j_call: TRBJ1-5; v_call: TRBV28; d_call: NA; cdr3_aa: CASSFSIEPQHF; cdr3_nt: TGTGCCAGCAGTTTTAGTATTGAGCCCCAGCATTTT
clone_size: NA; j_call: TRBJ2-2; v_call: TRBV27; d_call: NA; cdr3_aa: CASSPRAGLSNGELFF; cdr3_nt: TGTGCCAGCAGTCCTAGGGCGGGACTCAGTAATGGGGAGCTGTTTTTT
clone_size: NA; j_call: TRBJ1-2; v_call: TRBV4-3; d_call: TRBD1; cdr3_aa: CASSQDQGAKRLGRYGYTF; cdr3_nt: TGCGCCAGCAGCCAAGACCAGGGGGCGAAGAGGTTAGGACGCTATGGCTACACCTTC
clone_size: NA; j_call: TRBJ1-1; v_call: TRBV28; d_call: NA; cdr3_aa: CASRPGTLNTEAFF; cdr3_nt: TGTGCCAGCAGGCCCGGGACATTGAACACTGAAGCTTTCTTT
clone_size: NA; j_call: TRBJ2-7; v_call: TRBV10-3; d_call: NA; cdr3_aa: CAIRRQNWNEQYF; cdr3_nt: TGTGCCATCAGGAGACAGAACTGGAACGAGCAGTACTTC
clone_size: NA; j_call: TRBJ1-2; v_call: TRBV4-3; d_call: NA; cdr3_aa: CASSQDVRAYGYTF; cdr3_nt: TGCGCCAGCAGCCAAGATGTCAGGGCCTATGGCTACACCTTC
clone_size: NA; j_call: TRBJ1-2; v_call: TRBV10-3; d_call: NA; cdr3_aa: CAISTTRVTGNYGYTF; cdr3_nt: TGTGCCATCAGTACAACTAGGGTCACCGGAAACTATGGCTACACCTTC
clone_size: NA; j_call: TRBJ1-2; v_call: TRBV5-5; d_call: NA; cdr3_aa: CASSLSRQVYGYTF; cdr3_nt: TGTGCCAGCAGCTTGTCACGTCAGGTCTATGGCTACACCTTC
clone_size: NA; j_call: TRBJ2-5; v_call: TRBV10-3; d_call: TRBD1; cdr3_aa: CATGGGDRGSQETQYF; cdr3_nt: TGTGCCACCGGGGGCGGGGACAGGGGAAGTCAAGAGACCCAGTACTTC
clone_size: NA; j_call: TRBJ2-1; v_call: TRBV7-2; d_call: TRBD2; cdr3_aa: CASSPSLSSGKQLF; cdr3_nt: TGTGCCAGCAGCCCGAGCCTTTCTAGCGGAAAGCAGCTCTTC
clone_size: NA; j_call: TRBJ1-2; v_call: TRBV4-3; d_call: NA; cdr3_aa: CASSQGARNYGYTF; cdr3_nt: TGCGCCAGCAGCCAAGGAGCAAGAAACTATGGCTACACCTTC
clone_size: few; j_call: TRBJ1-1; v_call: TRBV2; d_call: NA; cdr3_aa: CASCWSTNTEAFF; cdr3_nt: TGTGCCAGCTGTTGGAGTACGAACACTGAAGCTTTCTTT
clone_size: NA; j_call: TRBJ1-1; v_call: TRBV4-3; d_call: NA; cdr3_aa: CASSQDWGDSNTEAFF; cdr3_nt: TGCGCCAGCAGCCAAGATTGGGGGGACTCGAACACTGAAGCTTTCTTT
clone_size: NA; j_call: TRBJ1-1; v_call: TRBV5-1; d_call: NA; cdr3_aa: CASSLARVAGGTEAFF; cdr3_nt: TGCGCCAGCAGCTTGGCTCGCGTGGCGGGTGGGACTGAAGCTTTCTTT
clone_size: NA; j_call: TRBJ1-2; v_call: TRBV4-2; d_call: NA; cdr3_aa: CASSPRPGDRYGYTF; cdr3_nt: TGTGCCAGCAGCCCTCGACCCGGAGACCGCTATGGCTACACCTTC
clone_size: NA; j_call: TRBJ2-3; v_call: TRBV7-9; d_call: TRBD2; cdr3_aa: CASSFLAGGRTDTQYF; cdr3_nt: TGTGCCAGCAGCTTTCTTGCGGGGGGACGCACAGATACGCAGTATTTT
clone_size: NA; j_call: TRBJ2-5; v_call: TRBV25-1; d_call: TRBD2; cdr3_aa: CASTDLASGGAETQYF; cdr3_nt: TGTGCCAGCACCGACCTGGCTAGCGGGGGGGCTGAGACCCAGTACTTC
clone_size: few; j_call: TRBJ2-7; v_call: TRBV6-5; d_call: NA; cdr3_aa: CASRDYEQYF; cdr3_nt: TGTGCCAGCCGCGACTACGAGCAGTACTTC
clone_size: NA; j_call: TRBJ1-3; v_call: TRBV5-4; d_call: TRBD1; cdr3_aa: CASSADRVGAGNTIYF; cdr3_nt: TGTGCCAGCAGCGCAGACAGGGTGGGAGCTGGAAACACCATATATTTT
clone_size: NA; j_call: TRBJ2-7; v_call: TRBV27; d_call: TRBD1; cdr3_aa: CASSFLPPGQGYEQYF; cdr3_nt: TGTGCCAGCAGTTTCCTCCCCCCTGGACAGGGATACGAGCAGTACTTC
clone_size: NA; j_call: TRBJ2-3; v_call: TRBV11-2; d_call: TRBD1; cdr3_aa: CATLNRGPSTDTQYF; cdr3_nt: TGTGCCACCTTAAACAGGGGCCCCAGCACAGATACGCAGTATTTT
clone_size: NA; j_call: TRBJ2-7; v_call: TRBV7-2; d_call: NA; cdr3_aa: CASSPRAVPSYEQYF; cdr3_nt: TGTGCCAGCAGCCCGCGAGCGGTTCCTTCCTACGAGCAGTACTTC
clone_size: once; j_call: TRBJ2-5; v_call: TRBV18; d_call: NA; cdr3_aa: CASSPSTGQQETQYF; cdr3_nt: TGTGCCAGCTCACCAAGCACAGGACAACAAGAGACCCAGTACTTC
clone_size: NA; j_call: TRBJ2-7; v_call: TRBV4-3; d_call: TRBD2; cdr3_aa: CASSQEQLGLAGSYEQYF; cdr3_nt: TGCGCCAGCAGCCAAGAGCAGTTGGGACTAGCGGGCTCCTACGAGCAGTACTTC
clone_size: few; j_call: TRBJ2-7; v_call: TRBV7-2; d_call: NA; cdr3_aa: CASSSETRQVHEQYF; cdr3_nt: TGTGCCAGCAGCTCGGAGACTAGGCAGGTCCACGAGCAGTACTTC
clone_size: NA; j_call: TRBJ2-3; v_call: TRBV4-3; d_call: NA; cdr3_aa: CASSQDLDYRGADTQYF; cdr3_nt: TGCGCCAGCAGCCAAGATCTTGACTACCGAGGTGCAGATACGCAGTATTTT
clone_size: once; j_call: TRBJ1-5; v_call: TRBV21-1; d_call: NA; cdr3_aa: CASSKDGGPGGSNQPQHF; cdr3_nt: TGTGCCAGCAGCAAAGACGGGGGTCCCGGAGGAAGCAATCAGCCCCAGCATTTT